These 13 T cell receptor beta chains were sequenced from one sample in a study of blood T cell repertoires in COVID-19. TCRdb's copy holds only in-frame clones and misses some; the assay was immunoSEQ multiplex PCR. The profile covers 150,000 to 200,000 clones, with 80% to 90% appearing a single time and around 9.9% taken by the ten largest. Sequenced sample: peripheral blood. The receptors shown here come from a human donor with active or convalescent COVID-19. The donor label of this sample is uncertain.

The J gene is TRBJ2-7, the V gene TRBV7-3, with D unclear. Germline loops: CDR1 SGHTA, CDR2 FQGTGA. V dropped 2 bases and J dropped 0 bases, with 8 bases sitting between them. CDR3 length: 14 amino acids. DNA of the CDR3: TGTGCCAGCAGCTTACACTGGAGCTCCTACGAGCAGTACTTC. Translation: CASSLHWSSYEQYF.

This chain's CDR3 is CASSPGTGEGGNIQYF. The CDR3 nucleotides are TGTGCCAGCAGCCCGGGGACAGGGGAAGGGGGAAACATTCAGTACTTC. The chain recombines TRBV7-8 with TRBJ2-4; TRBD1 agrees at 10 bases. V shed 5 bases and J 6 bases; nucleotides not matched to a gene: 10. The CDR3 extends over 16 amino acids. CDR1 is SGHVS, CDR2 FQNEAQ, per germline.

The rearrangement uses TRBV11-2 and TRBJ1-2; 9 bases match TRBD1. Germline lookup yields CDR1 SGHAT and CDR2 FQNNGV. Trimming cost V 5 bases and J 7 bases; bases outside gene matches: 14. There are 16 residues in the CDR3. As DNA, the CDR3 is TGTGCCAGCAGCAAGGCCTCCGGGACAGGGTACGGTGGCTACACCTTC. This sequence encodes CASSKASGTGYGGYTF.

The chain employs TRBV13 and TRBJ2-3; maybe TRBD1 (6 bases). In germline, CDR1 is PRHDT, CDR2 FYEKMQ (reference sequence). The CDR3 length is 15 residues. V gave up 8 bases and J gave up 0 bases, with 15 bases separating them. In nucleotides, the CDR3 is TGTGCCAGCTCCCCCGGGACACCAAGCACAGATACGCAGTATTTT. It codes for CASSPGTPSTDTQYF.

The V and J genes are TRBV6-5 and TRBJ1-5; D possibly corresponds to TRBD1 (6 bases). Germline CDR1 reads MNHEY; CDR2 reads SVGAGI. Trimming left V 6 bases short and J 6 bases short, with 18 bases between. The CDR3 is 15 amino acids. The CDR3 loop is CASRDTGGGGQPQHF. The CDR3 region has the DNA TGTGCCAGCAGGGATACGGGGGGAGGGGGTCAGCCCCAGCATTTT.

The chain recombines TRBV25-1 with TRBJ1-6; tentative D call: TRBD1 (5 bases). Per germline, CDR1 MGHDK and CDR2 SYGVNS. V was cut by 1 base and J by 10 bases, with 14 bases left in between. This CDR3 region has 15 residues. The CDR3 loop reads CASSESLGRGSPLHF. The CDR3 DNA reads TGTGCCAGCAGTGAATCTCTCGGGCGGGGGTCACCCCTCCACTTT.

This chain uses TRBV18 with TRBJ2-1, with 11 nucleotides matching TRBD2. Per the germline V gene, CDR1 is KGHSH and CDR2 is LQKENI. This CDR3 contains 15 residues. After removal of 1 base from V and 4 bases from J, the junction contained 0 bases not matched to a gene. For the CDR3, the DNA is TGTGCCAGCTCACCACTAGCGGGGGGGTACAATGAGCAGTTCTTC. Its translation: CASSPLAGGYNEQFF.

This chain uses TRBV19 with TRBJ2-6; the match to TRBD1 covers 9 bases. The ends lost 4 bases at V and 2 bases at J; junction bases unmatched: 6. Looked up from germline, CDR1 is LNHDA and CDR2 is SQIVND (reference sequence). There are 17 residues in the CDR3. The CDR3 sequence is CASSKRQGVAGANVLTF. The CDR3 DNA follows: TGTGCCAGTAGTAAGAGACAGGGGGTGGCTGGGGCCAACGTCCTGACTTTC.

The rearrangement uses TRBV11-1 and TRBJ2-1, with 7 nucleotides matching TRBD2. With V trimmed by 2 bases and J by 3 bases, 1 base remained unmatched. Germline assignment: CDR1 SGHAT and CDR2 FQDESV (reference sequence). This CDR3 has 14 residues. This chain's CDR3 is CASSLRGDYNEQFF. In DNA form, the CDR3 reads TGTGCCAGCAGCTTACGGGGGGACTACAATGAGCAGTTCTTC.

The chain couples TRBV19 to TRBJ1-1; D is uncertain. Trimming left V 3 bases short and J 0 bases short, with 5 bases between. CDR1 is LNHDA and CDR2 is SQIVND in the germline V gene (reference sequence). The CDR3 runs to 13 residues. This CDR3 is CASSIQVNTEAFF. The CDR3 region has the DNA TGTGCCAGTAGTATTCAGGTGAACACTGAAGCTTTCTTT.

This chain links TRBV5-5 with TRBJ2-3; 8 bases are shared with TRBD2. V gave up 0 bases and J gave up 6 bases; unmatched junction bases: 3. Germline CDR1 reads SGHKS; CDR2 reads YYEKEE (reference sequence). The CDR3 has 14 residues. CDR3 in amino acids: CASSLGRGVDTQYF. The CDR3 nucleotides are TGTGCCAGCAGCTTGGGGCGGGGGGTGGATACGCAGTATTTT.

The chain links TRBV5-6 to TRBJ2-7, with 7 nucleotides matching TRBD2. The CDR3 sequence is 16 residues long. Trimming removed 4 bases from V and 3 bases from J; junction bases left unmatched: 13. Germline CDR1 is SGHDT and CDR2 is YYEEEE. The CDR3, as DNA: TGTGCCAGCAGCCAGGTTGGGGCTAGCGGCCTCTACGAGCAGTACTTC. It encodes CASSQVGASGLYEQYF.

The V call is TRBV19, the J call TRBJ1-3, with 7 bases aligning to TRBD1. The V gene end was trimmed by 0 bases and the J gene end by 4 bases; junction bases not matched to a gene: 3. The germline V gene encodes CDR1 LNHDA and CDR2 SQIVND (reference sequence). CDR3 length equals 15 residues. CDR3 bases: TGTGCCAGTAGTATAGAATACAGGGGCGGAAACACCATATATTTT. It translates to CASSIEYRGGNTIYF.